This T cell receptor (beta chain) emerged from a study of cytomegalovirus exposure and HLA in healthy donors. General study results and limits: Earlier analysis yielded a pattern in which most TCR beta V segments were productive about 87% or about 30% of the time.

This CDR3 is built from 14 residues. Germline assignment: CDR1 MNHNY and CDR2 SVGAGI (reference sequence). Trimming cost V 5 bases and J 6 bases; bases outside gene matches: 9. Comment on this clone: Antigen unknown.

Primers: 60 Vbeta forward and 13 Jbeta reverse. Method: immunoSEQ multiplex PCR; TCRdb's copy keeps in-frame clones and lacks some. The sample shows under 150,000 clones, over 60% of them seen only once. Sequencing was performed on PBMCs. The J gene is TRBJ1-1, the V gene TRBV6-6, with 7 bases aligning to TRBD1. This receptor was identified in a woman between 35 and 50 years old in good health and CMV-seronegative. For the CDR3, the DNA is TGTGCCAGCAGTGCCGGGACAGAGACCGCTGAAGCTTTCTTT. Residues: CASSAGTETAEAFF.